A selection of T cell receptor beta chains follows, all from one sample in a study of blood T cell repertoires in COVID-19. This table comes from immunoSEQ multiplex PCR, and its TCRdb copy is limited to in-frame clones, with some not included. The sample lists under 300,000 clones; 83% were seen once. The sample comprised peripheral blood. These receptors came from a human donor in a cohort sampled during active COVID-19. Each CDR3 is given with its conserved first and last residue. A D gene is named only where the DNA matches it firmly. Rows may omit the clone size; those that give it use once, few, many or a size class.

D gene	V gene	clone size	J gene	CDR3 DNA	CDR3 protein
NA	TRBV7-9	NA	TRBJ1-5	TGTGCCAGCAGCCAAGGAGGGATCGGGCAGCCCCAGCATTTT	CASSQGGIGQPQHF
NA	TRBV19	NA	TRBJ1-2	TGTGCCAGTAGTGCAGGGGTTTATGGCTACACCTTC	CASSAGVYGYTF
NA	TRBV7-9	NA	TRBJ1-4	TGTGCCAGCAGCTTTGGGGGCGCGGAGAAACTGTTTTTT	CASSFGGAEKLFF
TRBD1	TRBV27	NA	TRBJ2-2	TGTGCCAGCAGTTTATCTGGGACAGGAAGAAGGGCCGGGGAGCTGTTTTTT	CASSLSGTGRRAGELFF
TRBD1	TRBV19	NA	TRBJ1-2	TGTGCCAGTAGCCCCCAGGGGGAGGACTATGGCTACACCTTC	CASSPQGEDYGYTF
NA	TRBV12-3/TRBV12-4	once	TRBJ2-2	TGTGCCAGCAGTTTGGAGCAGCTGGGGGAGCTGTTTTTT	CASSLEQLGELFF
NA	TRBV25-1	NA	TRBJ2-7	TGTGCCAGCAGTGAATCGTGGCGGGTCCTCTGCGAGCAGTACTTC	CASSESWRVLCEQYF
NA	TRBV30	NA	TRBJ1-1	TGTGCCTGGAGGGGCCACAGCACTGAAGCTTTCTTT	CAWRGHSTEAFF
NA	TRBV19	NA	TRBJ2-6	TGTGCCAGTGGGCCAACAGGGGCCAACGTCCTGACTTTC	CASGPTGANVLTF
NA	TRBV6-6	NA	TRBJ2-7	TGTGCCAGCAGCCTAGGCGGCGAAAAGAACGAGCAGTACTTC	CASSLGGEKNEQYF
TRBD1	TRBV6-2/TRBV6-3	NA	TRBJ2-3	TGTGCCAGCAGTTACTCTTCCACAGGGGTAGATACGCAGTATTTT	CASSYSSTGVDTQYF
NA	TRBV7-8	once	TRBJ2-1	TGTGCCAGCAGCTTAGCGCCTCCTAGCAACGAGCAGTTCTTC	CASSLAPPSNEQFF
TRBD1	TRBV18	NA	TRBJ2-7	TGTGCCAGCTCACCCCCTATCGCACAGGGGACCTTGGGAGAGCAGTACTTC	CASSPPIAQGTLGEQYF
NA	TRBV28	NA	TRBJ2-3	TGTGCCAGCACAAGCCTCGAGCGGAGGGCCAGAGATACGCAGTATTTT	CASTSLERRARDTQYF
NA	TRBV15	NA	TRBJ2-3	TGTGCCACCAGCAGAGATCGGGGTAGTTTTAGTACAGATACGCAGTATTTT	CATSRDRGSFSTDTQYF
TRBD1	TRBV19	once	TRBJ2-1	TGTGCCAGCTACGGGACAGGGGATTACAATGAGCAGTTCTTC	CASYGTGDYNEQFF
NA	TRBV5-5	NA	TRBJ2-2	TGTGCCAGCAGCTTGGGGGCAGGGTTCACCGGGGAGCTGTTTTTT	CASSLGAGFTGELFF
TRBD2	TRBV13	NA	TRBJ2-2	TGTGCCAGCAGCTTAGGGCTAGCGGGAGACAACACCGGGGAGCTGTTTTTT	CASSLGLAGDNTGELFF
NA	TRBV7-2	NA	TRBJ1-2	TGTGCCAGCACCTTGGAGTCCTTC	CASTLESF
TRBD2	TRBV3-1/TRBV3-2	NA	TRBJ2-5	TGTGCCAGCAGCCCCCTCACACTAGCGGGAGGGGGAATGCTGATAGAGACCCAGTACTTC	CASSPLTLAGGGMLIETQYF
TRBD1	TRBV11-3	NA	TRBJ2-7	TGTGCCAGCAGCTTAGGACAGGGGAGGTACGAGCAGTACTTC	CASSLGQGRYEQYF
NA	TRBV5-4	NA	TRBJ1-3	TGTGCCAGCAGCTTGCGTGCGGGCTCTGGAAACACCATATATTTT	CASSLRAGSGNTIYF
TRBD1	TRBV7-2	NA	TRBJ1-2	TGTGCCAGCAGCCCGACAGGGTCTAGCTATGGCTACACCTTC	CASSPTGSSYGYTF
NA	TRBV11-3	NA	TRBJ2-1	TGTGCCAGCAGCCATCCAAAATACAATGAGCAGTTCTTC	CASSHPKYNEQFF
TRBD2	TRBV19	NA	TRBJ2-1	TGTGCCAGTAGTATAGAGGGAGGGGAGCAGTTCTTC	CASSIEGGEQFF
TRBD1	TRBV3-1/TRBV3-2	NA	TRBJ2-3	TGTGCCAGCAGCCAATGGAAATCGACAGGGGTGTTAAACTCAAATACGCAGTATTTT	CASSQWKSTGVLNSNTQYF
NA	TRBV19	once	TRBJ2-7	TGTGCCAGTAGTACCTTGGGGGCGACCTACGAGCAGTACTTC	CASSTLGATYEQYF
TRBD1	TRBV5-5	NA	TRBJ2-7	TGTGCCAGCAGTGGGACAGGGTTTGGGTCCTACGAGCAGTACTTC	CASSGTGFGSYEQYF
NA	TRBV27	NA	TRBJ1-2	TGTGCCAGCAGTCCCGGGGGGGGGACCTATGGCTACACCTTC	CASSPGGGTYGYTF
NA	TRBV27	NA	TRBJ2-1	TGTGCCAGCAGTCCCAGAACTAGGATGGGTGTGTATGAGCAGTTCTTC	CASSPRTRMGVYEQFF
TRBD1	TRBV30	once	TRBJ2-7	TGTGCCTGGAGAGGGCAGGGGGAAGCCTCCCTGCGGGAGCAGTACTTC	CAWRGQGEASLREQYF
NA	TRBV9	NA	TRBJ2-2	TGTGCCAGCAGCGTAGATGTGGGGCCGAGCACCGGGGAGCTGTTTTTT	CASSVDVGPSTGELFF
TRBD2	TRBV28	NA	TRBJ2-1	TGTGCCAGCAGTCTAGCGGAGGTATACAATGAGCAGTTCTTC	CASSLAEVYNEQFF
NA	TRBV5-1	NA	TRBJ1-2	TGCGCCAGCAGCTTGAGCAAGTCGAACTATGGCTACACCTTC	CASSLSKSNYGYTF
TRBD2	TRBV19	NA	TRBJ2-3	TGTGCCAGTAGCACCAGGCGGGGGGCGACAGATACGCAGTATTTT	CASSTRRGATDTQYF
TRBD2	TRBV7-8	NA	TRBJ2-3	TGTGCCAGCAGAACAGGGACTAGCGGGGGAAGCACAGATACGCAGTATTTT	CASRTGTSGGSTDTQYF
TRBD1	TRBV15	NA	TRBJ1-1	TGTGCCACCAGCAGAGACTCAGGGGGCGTGAACACTGAAGCTTTCTTT	CATSRDSGGVNTEAFF
TRBD1	TRBV18	NA	TRBJ1-5	TGTGCCAGCTCAACTGACAGGGGCGGGATTGGCAATCAGCCCCAGCATTTT	CASSTDRGGIGNQPQHF
NA	TRBV10-3	few	TRBJ1-2	TGTGCCATCAGTGAGCGACAGGAGGACTATGGCTACACCTTC	CAISERQEDYGYTF
NA	TRBV6-5	NA	TRBJ1-3	TGTGCCAGGGCCGGAGGGGACACCATATATTTT	CARAGGDTIYF
NA	TRBV29-1	NA	TRBJ1-2	TGCAGCTCCGTAAGGGGGAGCGACTATGGCTACACCTTC	CSSVRGSDYGYTF
NA	TRBV6-2/TRBV6-3	NA	TRBJ2-7	TGTGCCAGCAGTTACTCCGCACAGGAGATCCCGTCCTACGAGCAGTACTTC	CASSYSAQEIPSYEQYF
NA	TRBV11-2	NA	TRBJ2-1	TGTGCCAGCAGCCCCCGGGGTGCCGGAATGGGTGAGCAGTTCTTC	CASSPRGAGMGEQFF
NA	TRBV19	NA	TRBJ2-6	TGTGCCACTAGTAATTTAGGGGCCAACGTCCTGACTTTC	CATSNLGANVLTF
NA	TRBV5-8	few	TRBJ1-5	TGTGCCAGCAGTGTCAGGTTTCGAAGCAATCAGCCCCAGCATTTT	CASSVRFRSNQPQHF
TRBD1	TRBV7-9	NA	TRBJ2-5	TGTGCCAGCAGCTTAGGGGACAGGGGTGAAGAGACCCAGTACTTC	CASSLGDRGEETQYF